This T cell receptor (beta chain) was sequenced in a study of CD8 T cells in ankylosing spondylitis. Study outcomes and limitations: Previously reported in reactive arthritis synovial fluid and blood were some of the motif variants. The authors reported significant enrichment of disease-linked clones in matched ankylosing spondylitis synovial fluid.

Generation of TCR beta libraries employed quantitative 5'-RACE incorporating molecular barcodes. TCRdb re-analysed the 5' RACE reads in MiXCR, keeping a single row per CDR3 protein. The data contain 36,000 or so distinct CDR3 sequences, approximately 11% of them seen just once; the ten biggest clones take up 20% to 25%. This clonotype was seen more than once but under ten times. Its specificity is unknown. V lost 2 bases and J lost 9, with 8 bases in between. The CDR3 is 12 amino acids. The V gene's germline CDR1 is MDHEN and CDR2 SYDVKM. The chain combines TRBV28 with TRBJ2-1; D might be TRBD1 (5 bases). The sequenced sample consisted of synovial fluid, either unsorted or a sorted T cell fraction (not recorded which). This clonotype originated in a male donor with ankylosing spondylitis. CDR3 residues: CASSLGGAEQFF. The CDR3 coding sequence is TGTGCCAGCAGTTTAGGTGGGGCTGAGCAGTTCTTC.